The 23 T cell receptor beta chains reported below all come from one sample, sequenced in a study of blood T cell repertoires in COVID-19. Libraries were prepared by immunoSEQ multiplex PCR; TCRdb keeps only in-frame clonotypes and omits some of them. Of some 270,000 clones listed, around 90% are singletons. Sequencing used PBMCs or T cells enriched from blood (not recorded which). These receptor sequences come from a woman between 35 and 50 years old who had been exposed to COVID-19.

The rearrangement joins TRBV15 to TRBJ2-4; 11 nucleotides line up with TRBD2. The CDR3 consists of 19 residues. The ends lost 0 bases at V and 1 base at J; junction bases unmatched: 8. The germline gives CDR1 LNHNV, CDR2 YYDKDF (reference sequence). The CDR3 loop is CATSRDSPSGRTAKNIQYF. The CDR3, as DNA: TGTGCCACCAGCAGAGATAGTCCTAGCGGGAGGACGGCCAAAAACATTCAGTACTTC.

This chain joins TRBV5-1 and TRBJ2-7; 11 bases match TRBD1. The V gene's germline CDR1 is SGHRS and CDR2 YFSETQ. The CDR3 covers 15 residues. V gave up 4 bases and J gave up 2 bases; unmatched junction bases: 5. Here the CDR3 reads CASSPKGQGAYEQYF. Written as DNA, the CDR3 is TGCGCCAGCAGCCCCAAGGGACAGGGGGCCTACGAGCAGTACTTC.

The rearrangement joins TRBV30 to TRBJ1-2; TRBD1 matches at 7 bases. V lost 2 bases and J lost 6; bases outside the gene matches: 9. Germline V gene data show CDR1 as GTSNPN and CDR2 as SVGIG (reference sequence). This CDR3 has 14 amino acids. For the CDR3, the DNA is TGTGCCTGGAGTAGCGCCGACAGGGTTCATGGCTACACCTTC. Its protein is CAWSSADRVHGYTF.

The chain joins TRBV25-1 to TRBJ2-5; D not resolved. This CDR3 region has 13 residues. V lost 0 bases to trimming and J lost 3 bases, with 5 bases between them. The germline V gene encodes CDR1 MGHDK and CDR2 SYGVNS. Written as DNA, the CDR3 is TGTGCCAGCAGTGAATACAATGAAGAGACCCAGTACTTC. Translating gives CASSEYNEETQYF.

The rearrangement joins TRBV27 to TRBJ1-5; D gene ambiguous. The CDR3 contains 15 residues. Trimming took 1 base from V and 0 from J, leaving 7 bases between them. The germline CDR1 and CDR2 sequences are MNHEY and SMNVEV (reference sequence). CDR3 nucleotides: TGTGCCAGCAGTTTATACGGGTATAGCAATCAGCCCCAGCATTTT. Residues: CASSLYGYSNQPQHF.

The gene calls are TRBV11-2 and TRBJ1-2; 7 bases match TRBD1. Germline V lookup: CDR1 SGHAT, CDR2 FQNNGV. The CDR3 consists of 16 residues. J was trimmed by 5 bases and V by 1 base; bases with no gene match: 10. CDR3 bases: TGTGCCAGCAGCTTAGCAGGGTCCGGGACAGCGTATGGCTACACCTTC. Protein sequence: CASSLAGSGTAYGYTF.

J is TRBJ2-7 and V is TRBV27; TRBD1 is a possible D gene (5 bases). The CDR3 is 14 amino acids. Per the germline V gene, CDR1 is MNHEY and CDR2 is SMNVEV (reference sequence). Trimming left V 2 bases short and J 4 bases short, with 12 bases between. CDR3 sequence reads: CASSLRQGRYEQYF. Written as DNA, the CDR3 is TGTGCCAGCAGTTTAAGGCAGGGTCGGTACGAGCAGTACTTC.

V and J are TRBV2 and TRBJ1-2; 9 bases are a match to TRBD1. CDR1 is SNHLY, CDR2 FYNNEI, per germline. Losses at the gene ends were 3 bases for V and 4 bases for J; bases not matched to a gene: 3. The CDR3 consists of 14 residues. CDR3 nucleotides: TGTGCCAGCAGTGAGTACAGGGGGCCCTATGGCTACACCTTC. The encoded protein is CASSEYRGPYGYTF.

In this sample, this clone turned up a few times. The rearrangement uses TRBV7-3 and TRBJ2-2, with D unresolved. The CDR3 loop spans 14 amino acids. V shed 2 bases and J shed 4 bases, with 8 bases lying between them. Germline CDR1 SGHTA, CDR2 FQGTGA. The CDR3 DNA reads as TGTGCCAGCAGCTTACTCGGTGTCACCGGGGAGCTGTTTTTT. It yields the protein CASSLLGVTGELFF.

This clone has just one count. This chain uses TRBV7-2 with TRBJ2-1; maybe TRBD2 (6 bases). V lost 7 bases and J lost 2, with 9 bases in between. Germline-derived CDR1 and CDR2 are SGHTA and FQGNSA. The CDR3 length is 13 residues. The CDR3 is CASNTSPYNEQFF. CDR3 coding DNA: TGTGCCAGCAACACTAGCCCCTACAATGAGCAGTTCTTC.

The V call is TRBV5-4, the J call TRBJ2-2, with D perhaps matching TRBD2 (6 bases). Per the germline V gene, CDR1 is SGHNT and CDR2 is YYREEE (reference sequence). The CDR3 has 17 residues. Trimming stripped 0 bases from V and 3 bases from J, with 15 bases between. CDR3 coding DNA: TGTGCCAGCAGCTTGGATCGGGTAGCGGAGTACACCGGGGAGCTGTTTTTT. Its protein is CASSLDRVAEYTGELFF.

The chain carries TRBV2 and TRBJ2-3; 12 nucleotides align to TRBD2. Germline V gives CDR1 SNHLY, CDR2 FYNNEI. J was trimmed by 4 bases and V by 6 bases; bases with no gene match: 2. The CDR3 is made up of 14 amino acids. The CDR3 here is CASRLAGGPDTQYF. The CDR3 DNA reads TGTGCCAGCAGACTAGCGGGAGGACCAGATACGCAGTATTTT.

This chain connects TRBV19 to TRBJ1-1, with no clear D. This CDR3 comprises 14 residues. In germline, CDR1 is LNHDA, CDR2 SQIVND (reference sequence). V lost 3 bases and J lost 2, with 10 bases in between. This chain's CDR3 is CASSIGGLNTEAFF. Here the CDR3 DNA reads TGTGCCAGTAGTATTGGAGGACTAAACACTGAAGCTTTCTTT.

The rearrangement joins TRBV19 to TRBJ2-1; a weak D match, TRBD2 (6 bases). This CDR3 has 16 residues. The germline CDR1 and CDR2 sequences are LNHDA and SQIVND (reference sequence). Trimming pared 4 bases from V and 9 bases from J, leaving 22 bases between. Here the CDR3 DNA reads TGTGCCAGTAGTACCTCGACTAGAACCCAATTTAGTGAGCAGTTCTTC. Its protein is CASSTSTRTQFSEQFF.

In nucleotides, the CDR3 is TGTGCCAGTAGTATACCCAGTTACAATGAGCAGTTCTTC. This translates into CASSIPSYNEQFF. This chain joins TRBV19 and TRBJ2-1; the D is unclear. The CDR3 is made up of 13 amino acids. Germline CDR1 is LNHDA and CDR2 is SQIVND (reference sequence). V gave up 2 bases and J gave up 4 bases, with 6 bases separating them. Full variable domain (missing parts from reference TRBV19 and TRBJ2-1): DGGITQSPKYLFRKEGQNVTLSCEQNLNHDAMYWYRQDPGQGLRLIYYSQIVNDFQKGDIAEGYSVSREKKESFPLTVTSAQKNPTAFYLCASSIPSYNEQFFGPGTRLTVL.

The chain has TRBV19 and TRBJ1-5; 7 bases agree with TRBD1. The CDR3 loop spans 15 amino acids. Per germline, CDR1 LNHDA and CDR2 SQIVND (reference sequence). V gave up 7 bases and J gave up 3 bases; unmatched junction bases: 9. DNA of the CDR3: TGTGCCAGTAATACCGACAGGGTAGACAATCAGCCCCAGCATTTT. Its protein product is CASNTDRVDNQPQHF.

CDR3 nucleotides: TGTGCCAGCAGTTTACAGGGGAGTGAGCAGTTCTTC. Translation: CASSLQGSEQFF. The chain carries TRBV12-3 or TRBV12-4 and TRBJ2-1; D is possibly TRBD1 (6 bases). The CDR3 extends over 12 amino acids. Trimming took 2 bases from V and 9 from J, leaving 8 bases between them.

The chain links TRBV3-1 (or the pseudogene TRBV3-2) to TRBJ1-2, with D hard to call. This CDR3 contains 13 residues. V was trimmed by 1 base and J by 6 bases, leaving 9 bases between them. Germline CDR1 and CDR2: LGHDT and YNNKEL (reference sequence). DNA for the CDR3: TGTGCCAGCAGCCAAGTCCCCGGGGATGGCTACACCTTC. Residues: CASSQVPGDGYTF.

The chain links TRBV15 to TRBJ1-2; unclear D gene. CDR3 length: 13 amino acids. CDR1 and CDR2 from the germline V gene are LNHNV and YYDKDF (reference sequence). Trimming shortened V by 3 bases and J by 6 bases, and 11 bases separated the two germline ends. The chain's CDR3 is CATSSGPGDGYTF. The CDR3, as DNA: TGTGCCACCAGCAGCGGTCCCGGGGATGGCTACACCTTC. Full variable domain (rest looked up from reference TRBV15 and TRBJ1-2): DAMVIQNPRYQVTQFGKPVTLSCSQTLNHNVMYWYQQKSSQAPKLLFHYYDKDFNNEADTPDNFQSRRPNTSFCFLDIRSPGLGDTAMYLCATSSGPGDGYTFGSGTRLTVV.

This chain's CDR3 is CASSQDWRVDEAFF. For the CDR3, the DNA is TGTGCCAGCAGCCAAGATTGGAGGGTGGATGAAGCTTTCTTT. V is TRBV14 and J is TRBJ1-1; D is uncertain. CDR3 length: 14 amino acids. V was trimmed by 0 bases and J by 7 bases, leaving 12 bases between them. CDR1 is SGHDN, CDR2 FVKESK, per germline. The variable domain in full, with the rest retrieved from reference TRBV14 and TRBJ1-1, is EAGVTQFPSHSVIEKGQTVTLRCDPISGHDNLYWYRRVMGKEIKFLLHFVKESKQDESGMPNNRFLAERTGGTYSTLKVQPAELEDSGVYFCASSQDWRVDEAFFGQGTRLTVV.

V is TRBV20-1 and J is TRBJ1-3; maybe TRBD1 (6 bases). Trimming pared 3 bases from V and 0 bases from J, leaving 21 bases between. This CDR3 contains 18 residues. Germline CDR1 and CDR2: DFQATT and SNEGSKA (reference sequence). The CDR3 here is CSASRQGRKELSGNTIYF. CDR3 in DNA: TGCAGTGCTAGTCGTCAGGGGAGAAAGGAGCTCTCTGGAAACACCATATATTTT.

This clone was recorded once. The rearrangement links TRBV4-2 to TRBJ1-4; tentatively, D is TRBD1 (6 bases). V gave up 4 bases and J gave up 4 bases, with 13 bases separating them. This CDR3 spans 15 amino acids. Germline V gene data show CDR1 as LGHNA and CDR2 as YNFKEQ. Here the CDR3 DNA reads TGTGCCAGCAGCCTCGGAGACAGGCGTAATGAAAAACTGTTTTTT. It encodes CASSLGDRRNEKLFF.

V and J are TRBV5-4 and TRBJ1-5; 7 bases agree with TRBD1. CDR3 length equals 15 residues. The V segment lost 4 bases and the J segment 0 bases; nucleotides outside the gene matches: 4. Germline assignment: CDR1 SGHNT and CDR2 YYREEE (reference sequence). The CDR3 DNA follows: TGTGCCAGCAGCGCAGGGGGGAATAGCAATCAGCCCCAGCATTTT. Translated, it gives CASSAGGNSNQPQHF. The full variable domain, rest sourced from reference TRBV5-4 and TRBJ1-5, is ETGVTQSPTHLIKTRGQQVTLRCSSQSGHNTVSWYQQALGQGPQFIFQYYREEENGRGNFPPRFSGLQFPNYSSELNVNALELDDSALYLCASSAGGNSNQPQHFGDGTRLSIL.